The clone carrying this T cell receptor (beta chain) was seen repeatedly, ten times or more. Its antigen is still unknown. TCRdb analysed the 5' RACE reads with MiXCR anew, one entry per CDR3 protein. The data hold about 67,000 distinct CDR3 sequences, with roughly 12% observed a single time. This record belongs to a study of early T cells in non-severe SARS-CoV-2 infection. Whole-study results and caveats: Missing private and CD4 specificities, VDJdb matching favored anti-spike CD8 responses.

Germline V gene sequence: CDR1 MNHEY, CDR2 SVGAGI. Trimming left V 0 bases short and J 2 bases short, with 10 bases between. The CDR3 loop spans 15 amino acids. This sequence was found in an adult who was a healthcare worker with PCR-confirmed SARS-CoV-2 infection or an uninfected control (not recorded which). Sequences were obtained from whole blood. The rearrangement joins TRBV6-5 to TRBJ1-1, with unresolved D. Here the CDR3 DNA reads TGTGCCAGCAGTTACTCGGCAGCCTCTAACACTGAAGCTTTCTTT. Protein: CASSYSAASNTEAFF.